These T cell receptor beta chains were read from a single sample in a study of blood T cell repertoires in COVID-19. The assay was immunoSEQ multiplex PCR, and TCRdb's table has in-frame clones only and misses some. The sample records a few hundred thousand clones, approximately 90% being singletons. The sequenced sample consisted of PBMCs or T cells enriched from blood (not recorded which). The receptors originated from a woman younger than 35 who had recovered from COVID-19. The CDR3 runs from the conserved cysteine through the conserved F or W. Fields, in order: CDR3 length, D gene, clone size, V gene, J gene, CDR3 protein, CDR3 DNA. D genes are given only for firm matches. Some rows mark clone size as missing; the rest say once, few, many or name a class of expanded clone.

cdr3_length: 12; d_call: NA; clone_size: NA; v_call: TRBV14; j_call: TRBJ1-1; cdr3_aa: CARYGRGPEAFF; cdr3_nt: TGTGCCAGATACGGTAGAGGCCCTGAAGCTTTCTTT
cdr3_length: 16; d_call: NA; clone_size: NA; v_call: TRBV18; j_call: TRBJ2-1; cdr3_aa: CASYDPRGLASGEQFF; cdr3_nt: TGTGCCAGCTACGACCCACGGGGTCTCGCCTCGGGTGAGCAGTTCTTC
cdr3_length: 17; d_call: TRBD1; clone_size: NA; v_call: TRBV3-1/TRBV3-2; j_call: TRBJ2-3; cdr3_aa: CASSQHAPTGPADTQYF; cdr3_nt: TGTGCCAGCAGCCAACACGCCCCGACAGGGCCTGCAGATACGCAGTATTTT
cdr3_length: 17; d_call: TRBD2; clone_size: NA; v_call: TRBV29-1; j_call: TRBJ2-2; cdr3_aa: CSVPVLAGVRNTGELFF; cdr3_nt: TGCAGCGTTCCGGTCCTAGCGGGAGTTAGGAACACCGGGGAGCTGTTTTTT
cdr3_length: 15; d_call: TRBD2; clone_size: NA; v_call: TRBV7-8; j_call: TRBJ2-7; cdr3_aa: CASSQISGETYEQYF; cdr3_nt: TGTGCCAGCAGCCAGATTAGCGGGGAAACCTACGAGCAGTACTTC
cdr3_length: 16; d_call: TRBD1; clone_size: NA; v_call: TRBV9; j_call: TRBJ2-1; cdr3_aa: CASSVMGTGVYNEQFF; cdr3_nt: TGTGCCAGCAGCGTAATGGGGACAGGGGTTTACAATGAGCAGTTCTTC
cdr3_length: 14; d_call: TRBD1; clone_size: NA; v_call: TRBV10-3; j_call: TRBJ1-4; cdr3_aa: CAIRGDSTNEKLFF; cdr3_nt: TGTGCCATCAGGGGGGACAGCACAAATGAAAAACTGTTTTTT
cdr3_length: 14; d_call: NA; clone_size: NA; v_call: TRBV15; j_call: TRBJ2-3; cdr3_aa: CATSRVSRTDTQYF; cdr3_nt: TGTGCCACCAGCAGAGTGAGTCGCACAGATACGCAGTATTTT
cdr3_length: 13; d_call: NA; clone_size: once; v_call: TRBV6-5; j_call: TRBJ1-5; cdr3_aa: CASSSVRNQPQHF; cdr3_nt: TGTGCCAGCAGCTCAGTCCGCAATCAGCCCCAGCATTTT
cdr3_length: 15; d_call: NA; clone_size: NA; v_call: TRBV19; j_call: TRBJ2-7; cdr3_aa: CASISNSGLDYEQYF; cdr3_nt: TGTGCCAGTATCTCTAACTCAGGGTTGGACTACGAGCAGTACTTC
cdr3_length: 15; d_call: TRBD1; clone_size: few; v_call: TRBV28; j_call: TRBJ1-2; cdr3_aa: CASSSLGTAFYGYTF; cdr3_nt: TGTGCCAGCAGTTCGCTTGGGACAGCCTTCTATGGCTACACCTTC
cdr3_length: 14; d_call: NA; clone_size: once; v_call: TRBV7-2; j_call: TRBJ1-1; cdr3_aa: CASSVGWSGAEAFF; cdr3_nt: TGTGCCAGCAGCGTAGGATGGTCAGGGGCTGAAGCTTTCTTT
cdr3_length: 16; d_call: NA; clone_size: NA; v_call: TRBV9; j_call: TRBJ2-5; cdr3_aa: CASSVGGSPEGETQYF; cdr3_nt: TGTGCCAGCAGCGTAGGAGGGAGCCCGGAGGGGGAGACCCAGTACTTC
cdr3_length: 15; d_call: NA; clone_size: NA; v_call: TRBV6-5; j_call: TRBJ2-2; cdr3_aa: CASSQTTGNTGELFF; cdr3_nt: TGTGCCAGCAGTCAAACGACAGGAAACACCGGGGAGCTGTTTTTT
cdr3_length: 14; d_call: NA; clone_size: NA; v_call: TRBV6-4; j_call: TRBJ1-1; cdr3_aa: CASSGTLVNTEAFF; cdr3_nt: TGTGCCAGCAGTGGGACACTTGTTAACACTGAAGCTTTCTTT
cdr3_length: 17; d_call: TRBD1; clone_size: few; v_call: TRBV30; j_call: TRBJ2-3; cdr3_aa: CAWSGRRGQGYTDTQYF; cdr3_nt: TGTGCCTGGAGCGGGCGGCGGGGACAGGGATACACAGATACGCAGTATTTT
cdr3_length: 16; d_call: TRBD2; clone_size: NA; v_call: TRBV27; j_call: TRBJ2-7; cdr3_aa: CASRPQTGGEAYEQYF; cdr3_nt: TGTGCCAGCAGACCCCAGACGGGGGGGGAGGCCTACGAGCAGTACTTC
cdr3_length: 15; d_call: NA; clone_size: once; v_call: TRBV4-1; j_call: TRBJ2-5; cdr3_aa: CASSREPTRSETQYF; cdr3_nt: TGCGCCAGCAGCCGGGAGCCCACCAGAAGCGAGACCCAGTACTTC
cdr3_length: 15; d_call: NA; clone_size: NA; v_call: TRBV7-6; j_call: TRBJ1-2; cdr3_aa: CASSPGGGDPYGYTF; cdr3_nt: TGTGCCAGCAGCCCCGGAGGAGGTGACCCCTATGGCTACACCTTC
cdr3_length: 15; d_call: TRBD2; clone_size: NA; v_call: TRBV15; j_call: TRBJ2-5; cdr3_aa: CATSRDRTGGETQYF; cdr3_nt: TGTGCCACCAGCAGAGATAGGACGGGAGGAGAGACCCAGTACTTC
cdr3_length: 14; d_call: TRBD1; clone_size: NA; v_call: TRBV28; j_call: TRBJ1-6; cdr3_aa: CASSMGQASAVLHF; cdr3_nt: TGTGCCAGCAGTATGGGACAGGCGAGCGCGGTCCTCCACTTT
cdr3_length: 13; d_call: NA; clone_size: NA; v_call: TRBV4-3; j_call: TRBJ1-1; cdr3_aa: CASSQDRNTEAFF; cdr3_nt: TGCGCCAGCAGCCAAGATAGGAACACTGAAGCTTTCTTT
cdr3_length: 14; d_call: NA; clone_size: NA; v_call: TRBV11-2; j_call: TRBJ1-1; cdr3_aa: CASSLVSGQTEAFF; cdr3_nt: TGTGCCAGCAGCTTAGTTTCAGGGCAAACTGAAGCTTTCTTT
cdr3_length: 17; d_call: NA; clone_size: NA; v_call: TRBV4-1; j_call: TRBJ1-2; cdr3_aa: CASSQTDKSPSSYGYTF; cdr3_nt: TGCGCCAGCAGCCAAACGGACAAGTCCCCTTCTAGCTATGGCTACACCTTC
cdr3_length: 15; d_call: TRBD1; clone_size: NA; v_call: TRBV5-4; j_call: TRBJ2-5; cdr3_aa: CASRGTGRNSETQYF; cdr3_nt: TGTGCCAGCAGAGGGACAGGGAGAAATTCGGAGACCCAGTACTTC
cdr3_length: 14; d_call: TRBD1; clone_size: once; v_call: TRBV27; j_call: TRBJ2-7; cdr3_aa: CASSVDRGAYEQYF; cdr3_nt: TGTGCCAGCAGCGTGGACAGGGGAGCCTACGAGCAGTACTTC
cdr3_length: 14; d_call: NA; clone_size: few; v_call: TRBV6-5; j_call: TRBJ1-1; cdr3_aa: CASGSTYGDTEAFF; cdr3_nt: TGTGCCAGCGGATCGACATATGGCGACACTGAAGCTTTCTTT
cdr3_length: 15; d_call: NA; clone_size: NA; v_call: TRBV6-5; j_call: TRBJ1-1; cdr3_aa: CASSDSGLMNTEAFF; cdr3_nt: TGTGCCAGCAGTGACTCGGGGCTTATGAACACTGAAGCTTTCTTT
cdr3_length: 15; d_call: TRBD2; clone_size: NA; v_call: TRBV5-4; j_call: TRBJ2-5; cdr3_aa: CASSLSGGNRETQYF; cdr3_nt: TGTGCCAGCAGCTTGAGCGGGGGCAATCGGGAGACCCAGTACTTC
cdr3_length: 13; d_call: NA; clone_size: few; v_call: TRBV10-3; j_call: TRBJ1-4; cdr3_aa: CAISESQVEKLFF; cdr3_nt: TGTGCCATCAGTGAGTCACAGGTTGAAAAACTGTTTTTT
cdr3_length: 17; d_call: NA; clone_size: NA; v_call: TRBV21-1; j_call: TRBJ2-3; cdr3_aa: CASSRRLAGVITDTQYF; cdr3_nt: TGTGCCAGCAGTCGACGACTAGCGGGAGTGATCACAGATACGCAGTATTTT
cdr3_length: 12; d_call: NA; clone_size: NA; v_call: TRBV7-2; j_call: TRBJ2-5; cdr3_aa: CASSSHRETQYF; cdr3_nt: TGTGCCAGCAGCTCGCATCGGGAGACCCAGTACTTC
cdr3_length: 15; d_call: NA; clone_size: NA; v_call: TRBV4-3; j_call: TRBJ2-3; cdr3_aa: CASSQALGTPDTQYF; cdr3_nt: TGCGCCAGCAGCCAAGCGTTGGGCACCCCAGATACGCAGTATTTT
cdr3_length: 14; d_call: NA; clone_size: NA; v_call: TRBV4-3; j_call: TRBJ1-1; cdr3_aa: CASSAHGRAEEAFF; cdr3_nt: TGCGCCAGCAGCGCCCATGGCAGGGCGGAAGAAGCTTTCTTT
cdr3_length: 14; d_call: NA; clone_size: NA; v_call: TRBV5-1; j_call: TRBJ1-5; cdr3_aa: CASRRGPGDQPQHF; cdr3_nt: TGCGCCAGCAGGCGCGGTCCGGGGGATCAGCCCCAGCATTTT
cdr3_length: 14; d_call: NA; clone_size: once; v_call: TRBV4-3; j_call: TRBJ2-7; cdr3_aa: CASSQEMRDYEQYF; cdr3_nt: TGCGCCAGCAGCCAAGAGATGAGAGACTACGAGCAGTACTTC
cdr3_length: 14; d_call: NA; clone_size: NA; v_call: TRBV19; j_call: TRBJ2-7; cdr3_aa: CASSRTGVTYEQYF; cdr3_nt: TGTGCCAGTAGTAGGACTGGGGTCACCTACGAGCAGTACTTC
cdr3_length: 16; d_call: NA; clone_size: NA; v_call: TRBV6-2/TRBV6-3; j_call: TRBJ1-1; cdr3_aa: CASSSPFIRTNTEAFF; cdr3_nt: TGTGCCAGCAGTTCCCCGTTCATTCGGACTAACACTGAAGCTTTCTTT
cdr3_length: 16; d_call: TRBD2; clone_size: few; v_call: TRBV5-8; j_call: TRBJ2-3; cdr3_aa: CASSLVEGTITDTQYF; cdr3_nt: TGTGCCAGCAGCTTGGTCGAGGGGACTATAACAGATACGCAGTATTTT
cdr3_length: 13; d_call: NA; clone_size: NA; v_call: TRBV28; j_call: TRBJ1-2; cdr3_aa: CASSLGQGYGYTF; cdr3_nt: TGTGCCAGCAGTTTGGGGCAGGGGTATGGCTACACCTTC
cdr3_length: 12; d_call: NA; clone_size: NA; v_call: TRBV27; j_call: TRBJ2-3; cdr3_aa: CARPSCPDTQYF; cdr3_nt: TGTGCCAGACCTAGTTGCCCAGATACGCAGTATTTT
cdr3_length: 16; d_call: NA; clone_size: NA; v_call: TRBV20-1; j_call: TRBJ2-7; cdr3_aa: CSASRSRLGSNYEQYF; cdr3_nt: TGCAGTGCTAGTAGGAGTCGTTTAGGCAGTAACTACGAGCAGTACTTC
cdr3_length: 15; d_call: TRBD1; clone_size: NA; v_call: TRBV24-1; j_call: TRBJ1-5; cdr3_aa: CATSDSTGAIQPQHF; cdr3_nt: TGTGCCACCAGTGACTCCACAGGGGCGATCCAGCCCCAGCATTTT
cdr3_length: 16; d_call: TRBD1; clone_size: NA; v_call: TRBV19; j_call: TRBJ2-3; cdr3_aa: CASSRSGTGRTDTQYF; cdr3_nt: TGTGCCAGTAGTCGAAGCGGGACAGGGCGCACAGATACGCAGTATTTT
cdr3_length: 14; d_call: NA; clone_size: NA; v_call: TRBV7-2; j_call: TRBJ1-4; cdr3_aa: CASSRQITNEKLFF; cdr3_nt: TGTGCCAGCAGCCGTCAGATAACTAATGAAAAACTGTTTTTT
cdr3_length: 15; d_call: TRBD1; clone_size: NA; v_call: TRBV24-1; j_call: TRBJ1-2; cdr3_aa: CATSATGGNVDGYTF; cdr3_nt: TGTGCCACCAGTGCAACAGGGGGGAACGTCGATGGCTACACCTTC
cdr3_length: 16; d_call: NA; clone_size: NA; v_call: TRBV4-3; j_call: TRBJ2-7; cdr3_aa: CASSQGLSAPSYEQYF; cdr3_nt: TGCGCCAGCAGCCAAGGGCTTTCCGCTCCCTCCTACGAGCAGTACTTC
cdr3_length: 14; d_call: TRBD2; clone_size: NA; v_call: TRBV6-1; j_call: TRBJ2-2; cdr3_aa: CASSETPGGRELFF; cdr3_nt: TGTGCCAGCAGTGAAACACCGGGAGGTCGGGAGCTGTTTTTT
cdr3_length: 14; d_call: TRBD1; clone_size: NA; v_call: TRBV28; j_call: TRBJ1-4; cdr3_aa: CASSRGQGVEKLFF; cdr3_nt: TGTGCCAGCAGTAGGGGACAGGGGGTAGAAAAACTGTTTTTT
cdr3_length: 15; d_call: NA; clone_size: NA; v_call: TRBV4-3; j_call: TRBJ1-4; cdr3_aa: CASSQDPRSNEKLFF; cdr3_nt: TGCGCCAGCAGCCAAGACCCGCGGAGTAATGAAAAACTGTTTTTT
cdr3_length: 13; d_call: NA; clone_size: NA; v_call: TRBV12-3/TRBV12-4; j_call: TRBJ1-1; cdr3_aa: CASSARVATEAFF; cdr3_nt: TGTGCCAGCAGTGCGAGGGTTGCGACTGAAGCTTTCTTT
cdr3_length: 17; d_call: TRBD1; clone_size: NA; v_call: TRBV18; j_call: TRBJ1-4; cdr3_aa: CASSPEAGGSTNEKLFF; cdr3_nt: TGTGCCAGCTCACCAGAGGCAGGGGGCTCTACTAATGAAAAACTGTTTTTT
cdr3_length: 16; d_call: NA; clone_size: NA; v_call: TRBV28; j_call: TRBJ1-2; cdr3_aa: CASSFSQGSLFGGYTF; cdr3_nt: TGTGCCAGCAGTTTTTCCCAGGGCTCCCTTTTTGGGGGCTACACCTTC